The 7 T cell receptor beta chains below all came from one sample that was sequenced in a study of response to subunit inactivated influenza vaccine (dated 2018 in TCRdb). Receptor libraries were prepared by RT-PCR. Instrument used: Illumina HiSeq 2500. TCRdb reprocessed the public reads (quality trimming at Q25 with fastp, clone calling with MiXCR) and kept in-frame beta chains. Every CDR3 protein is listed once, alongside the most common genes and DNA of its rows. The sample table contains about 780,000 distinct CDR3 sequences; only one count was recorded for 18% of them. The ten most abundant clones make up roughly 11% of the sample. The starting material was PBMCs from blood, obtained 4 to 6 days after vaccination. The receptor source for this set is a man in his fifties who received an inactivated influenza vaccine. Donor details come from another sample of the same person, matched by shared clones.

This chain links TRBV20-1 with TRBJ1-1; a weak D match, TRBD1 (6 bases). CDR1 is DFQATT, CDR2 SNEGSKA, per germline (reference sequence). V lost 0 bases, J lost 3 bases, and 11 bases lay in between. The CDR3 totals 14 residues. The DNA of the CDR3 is TGCAGTGCTAGAGATCCGGCAGGGGACACTGAAGCTTTCTTT. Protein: CSARDPAGDTEAFF.

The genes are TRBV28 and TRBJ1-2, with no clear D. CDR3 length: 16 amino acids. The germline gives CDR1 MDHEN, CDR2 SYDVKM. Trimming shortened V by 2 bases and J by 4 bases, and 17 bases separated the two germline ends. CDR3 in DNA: TGTGCCAGCAGTTTAGGTCAGTTTAATATCTTCTATGGCTACACCTTC. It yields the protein CASSLGQFNIFYGYTF.

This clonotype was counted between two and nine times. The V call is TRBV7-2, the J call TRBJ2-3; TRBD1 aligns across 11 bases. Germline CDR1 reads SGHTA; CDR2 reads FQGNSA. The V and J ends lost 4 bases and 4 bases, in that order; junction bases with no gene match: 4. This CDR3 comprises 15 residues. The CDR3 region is CASSSDRGRADTQYF. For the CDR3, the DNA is TGTGCCAGCAGCTCGGACAGGGGGCGGGCAGATACGCAGTATTTT.

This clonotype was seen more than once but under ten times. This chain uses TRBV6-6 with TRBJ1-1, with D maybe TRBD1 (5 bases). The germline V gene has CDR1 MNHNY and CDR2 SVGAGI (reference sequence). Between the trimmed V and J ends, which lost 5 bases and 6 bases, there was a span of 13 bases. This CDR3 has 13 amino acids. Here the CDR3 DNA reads TGTGCCAGCAGTGGGGGGGGGTTGGCTGAAGCTTTCTTT. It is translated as CASSGGGLAEAFF.

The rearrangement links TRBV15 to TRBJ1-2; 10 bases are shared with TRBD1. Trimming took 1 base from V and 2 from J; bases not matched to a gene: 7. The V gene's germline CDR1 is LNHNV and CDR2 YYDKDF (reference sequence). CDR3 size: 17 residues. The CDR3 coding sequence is TGTGCCACCAGCAGAGTCGCGGGACAGGGGAACAACTATGGCTACACCTTC. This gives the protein CATSRVAGQGNNYGYTF.

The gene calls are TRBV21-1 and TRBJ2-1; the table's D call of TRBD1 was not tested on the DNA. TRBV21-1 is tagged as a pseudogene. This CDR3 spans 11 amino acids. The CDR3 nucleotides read TGTGCCAGCAGCTATGTTGGGGGGACGTTCTTC. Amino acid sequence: CASSYVGGTFF.

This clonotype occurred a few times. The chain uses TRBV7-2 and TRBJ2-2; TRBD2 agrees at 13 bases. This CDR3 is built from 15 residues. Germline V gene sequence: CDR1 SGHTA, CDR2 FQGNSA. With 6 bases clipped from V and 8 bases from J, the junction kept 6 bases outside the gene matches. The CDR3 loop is CASSLGLAGSGELFF. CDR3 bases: TGTGCCAGCAGTTTGGGACTAGCGGGATCTGGGGAGCTGTTTTTT.